A selection of T cell receptor beta chains follows, all from one sample in a study of T cells in Graves' hyperthyroidism and ophthalmopathy. Via MiXCR, TCRdb re-called the multiplex PCR reads, giving one row per CDR3 protein. This table holds 300,000 to 450,000 distinct CDR3 sequences, just under 25% found once. Sample: blood. The origin of the receptors is a man between 45 and 60 years old with Graves' hyperthyroidism. CDR3s include the opening cysteine and the closing phenylalanine or tryptophan. The order of the fields is J gene, V gene, clone size, D gene, CDR3 DNA, CDR3 protein. The D gene is left open where the match is weak. For some rows the clone size is stated as once, few or many, or as a class when expanded; others skip it.

TRBJ2-3,TRBV18,many,NA,TGTGCCACCCAAGGGGGCACAGATACGCAGTATTTT,CATQGGTDTQYF
TRBJ2-1,TRBV4-1,NA,NA,TGCGCCAGCAGCCAAGCCTACTACAATGAGCAGTTCTTC,CASSQAYYNEQFF
TRBJ2-2,TRBV12-3/TRBV12-4,NA,TRBD2,TGTGCCAGCCGCTCCACTAGCGGGAGGATCGGGGAGCTGTTTTTT,CASRSTSGRIGELFF
TRBJ2-3,TRBV19,NA,NA,TGTGCCAGTAGGGAGGGGTTCACAGATACGCAGTATTTT,CASREGFTDTQYF
TRBJ2-7,TRBV30,few,TRBD1,TGTGCCTGGACCAATGCGGGACAGGGGAGGTACGAGCAGTACTTC,CAWTNAGQGRYEQYF
TRBJ2-1,TRBV19,few,TRBD2,TGTGCCAGTAGTATGGGGACTAGCGGGTACAATGAGCAGTTCTTC,CASSMGTSGYNEQFF
TRBJ1-6,TRBV27,NA,NA,TGTGCCGCAGCCCTCGGGAGTTCAAATTCACCCCTCCACTTT,CAAALGSSNSPLHF
TRBJ1-2,TRBV3-1,few,NA,TGTGCCAGTCGCAAGATCGGGAGTGGCTATGGCTACACCTTC,CASRKIGSGYGYTF
TRBJ2-3,TRBV28,many,NA,TGTGCCAGCAGTTTTCTACAGGGACCCATCACAGATACGCAGTATTTT,CASSFLQGPITDTQYF
TRBJ2-7,TRBV7-2,many,TRBD2,TGTGCCAGCAGCTTAGTGGCTAGCGGGATCTACGAGCAGTACTTC,CASSLVASGIYEQYF
TRBJ2-7,TRBV2,few,NA,TGTGCCAGCAGCCCGACTAGTACCTACGAGCAGTACTTC,CASSPTSTYEQYF
TRBJ1-1,TRBV19,NA,TRBD1,TGTGCCAGTACCTCCCAGGGGGCACGCACTGAAGCTTTCTTT,CASTSQGARTEAFF
TRBJ2-2,TRBV6-1,few,NA,TGTGCCAGCAGTAAAACCCGGGCTGTCGGCGGGGAGCTGTTTTTT,CASSKTRAVGGELFF
TRBJ2-1,TRBV12-5,NA,NA,TGTGCTAGTGGTTTGGTAAAACAGGACTTATCACGGAATGAGCAGTTCTTC,CASGLVKQDLSRNEQFF
TRBJ1-2,TRBV6-1,NA,TRBD1,TGTGCCAGCAGCCGCGACAGGGATAATGGCTACACCTTC,CASSRDRDNGYTF
TRBJ1-1,TRBV12-5,few,TRBD1,TGTGCTAGTGGTTTGGTACAGGGGGCCACTGAAGCTTTCTTT,CASGLVQGATEAFF
TRBJ2-7,TRBV6-1,few,NA,TGTGCCAGCAGCATGGTGCTGGGGTCCTACGAGCAGTACTTC,CASSMVLGSYEQYF
TRBJ2-1,TRBV6-1,NA,NA,TGTGCCACCTTCGGGGGCGGGAGTTCCCACAATGAGCAGTTCTTC,CATFGGGSSHNEQFF
TRBJ1-2,TRBV20-1,NA,NA,TGCAGTGCTGGACAAGGACGGGTCTATGGCTACACCTTC,CSAGQGRVYGYTF
TRBJ2-2,TRBV7-3,NA,TRBD2,TGTGCCAGCAGCTCCGGGAGGGCGAACACCGGGGAGCTGTTTTTT,CASSSGRANTGELFF
TRBJ2-5,TRBV28,many,TRBD2,TGTGCCAGCAGTTCTACAGCGGGGCAAGAGACCCAGTACTTC,CASSSTAGQETQYF
TRBJ2-1,TRBV7-9,few,NA,TGTGCCAGCAGCGTGGGGACTTCATCTAATGAGCAGTTCTTC,CASSVGTSSNEQFF
TRBJ2-5,TRBV30,NA,TRBD2,TGTGCCTGGAGTGTCAGGACTAGTTTGGAGACCCAGTACTTC,CAWSVRTSLETQYF
TRBJ1-6,TRBV6-1,few,NA,TGTGCCAGCAGTCGGACGGGATATAATTCACCCCTCCACTTT,CASSRTGYNSPLHF
TRBJ2-7,TRBV20-1,NA,NA,TGCAGTGCTAGGGTCGACGGTGACAGTTACGAGCAGTACTTC,CSARVDGDSYEQYF
TRBJ1-1,TRBV24-1,NA,NA,TGTGCCACCAGTAAGGGGAACACTGAAGCTTTCTTT,CATSKGNTEAFF
TRBJ1-2,TRBV3-1,few,NA,TGTGCCAGCAGCCACCTGGGGGGAAACTATGGCTACACCTTC,CASSHLGGNYGYTF
TRBJ1-2,TRBV7-9,few,NA,TGTGCCAGCAGCCGTAGAGGACAGAACTATGGCTACACCTTC,CASSRRGQNYGYTF
TRBJ2-7,TRBV20-1,few,NA,TGCAGTGCTGACAGTGCAGGGACCTACGAGCAGTACTTC,CSADSAGTYEQYF
TRBJ1-2,TRBV6-1,few,NA,TGTGCCAGCAGTGTCACAGGTGTTGGCTACACCTTC,CASSVTGVGYTF
TRBJ2-1,TRBV12-5,NA,NA,TGTGCTACGGTTCCCCGAGACTCCTACAATGAGCAGTTCTTC,CATVPRDSYNEQFF
TRBJ2-1,TRBV28,many,TRBD2,TGTGCCAGCAGTCCCCAGGGAGCGGGACGGTCCTACAATGAGCAGTTCTTC,CASSPQGAGRSYNEQFF
TRBJ1-2,TRBV25-1,NA,NA,TGTGCCAGCAGTATGACAGCTAACTATGGCTACACCTTC,CASSMTANYGYTF
TRBJ2-2,TRBV7-9,NA,NA,TGTGCCAGCAGCAACAACAGGGATGCCGGGGAGCTGTTTTTT,CASSNNRDAGELFF
TRBJ2-7,TRBV4-1,few,TRBD1,TGCGCCAGCAGCCAAGAAGACAGGGGCTACGAGCAGTACTTC,CASSQEDRGYEQYF
TRBJ1-5,TRBV6-6,NA,NA,TGTGCCAGCAGTTATTCGCGAGATATAGCCGATCAGCCCCAGCATTTT,CASSYSRDIADQPQHF
TRBJ1-1,TRBV7-2,NA,TRBD1,TGTGCCAGCAGCTTCTCCGGGACAGTGATGAACACTGAAGCTTTCTTT,CASSFSGTVMNTEAFF
TRBJ1-2,TRBV19,few,TRBD1,TGTGCCAGTAGTATAGTATTTGCAGGGGGCGTGGATGGCTACACCTTC,CASSIVFAGGVDGYTF
TRBJ2-1,TRBV12-3/TRBV12-4,few,NA,TGTGCCAGCATTGGGGGGGCCGACCTGACCAATGAGCAGTTCTTC,CASIGGADLTNEQFF
TRBJ2-1,TRBV7-6,few,TRBD2,TGTGCCAGCAGCTTTGAAGTTAGCGGGAGGGCGGCGTTCTTC,CASSFEVSGRAAFF
TRBJ2-7,TRBV19,many,TRBD2,TGTGCCAGTAGTATTGATAGCGGGAGGGCCACCTACGAGCAGTACTTC,CASSIDSGRATYEQYF
TRBJ1-5,TRBV28,NA,NA,TGTGCCAGCAGTTTAGGAGCGTGGGGTGATCAGCCCCAGCATTTT,CASSLGAWGDQPQHF
TRBJ2-1,TRBV2,NA,NA,TGTGCCAGCAGTGAAGCGCCCCCACAATCCTACAATGAGCAGTTCTTC,CASSEAPPQSYNEQFF
TRBJ2-1,TRBV7-6,few,TRBD2,TGTGCCAGCAGTAGCGGGGAAAATGAGCAGTTCTTC,CASSSGENEQFF
TRBJ2-3,TRBV29-1,few,TRBD1,TGCAACGTGTCCGGGACAGCATCAGATACGCAGTATTTT,CNVSGTASDTQYF
TRBJ2-7,TRBV12-5,NA,TRBD2,TGTGCTAGTGGTTCACCCGGCGGGAGAAGATACGAGCAGTACTTC,CASGSPGGRRYEQYF